This record concerns one TCR beta chain sequence. Antigen unknown. This CDR3 region has 15 residues. CDR1 is SGHRS and CDR2 is YFSETQ in the germline V gene. The trim removed 8 bases at V and 9 bases at J, leaving 19 bases unmatched. Sequencing was performed with immunoSEQ multiplex PCR; in TCRdb, only in-frame clones are kept and a portion is missing. Counted here are more than 500,000 clones, around 95% occurring once; the ten biggest clones make up nearly 0.065%. The data were obtained in a study of shared clonotypes between healthy human individuals. Study results and limitations: Specimens sampled were limited to blood, with tissue repertoires likely differing.

The chain combines TRBV5-1 with TRBJ2-7; TRBD1 aligns across 8 bases. The TCR originated in a woman between 25 and 40 years old in good health. Material: naive CD4+ T cells sorted from blood. Subset described: CD45RA+ positively selected. CDR3 DNA sequence: TGCGCCAGTACCACCGGGGGACAGGTACCCGGGGGGCAGTACTTC. It translates to CASTTGGQVPGGQYF.